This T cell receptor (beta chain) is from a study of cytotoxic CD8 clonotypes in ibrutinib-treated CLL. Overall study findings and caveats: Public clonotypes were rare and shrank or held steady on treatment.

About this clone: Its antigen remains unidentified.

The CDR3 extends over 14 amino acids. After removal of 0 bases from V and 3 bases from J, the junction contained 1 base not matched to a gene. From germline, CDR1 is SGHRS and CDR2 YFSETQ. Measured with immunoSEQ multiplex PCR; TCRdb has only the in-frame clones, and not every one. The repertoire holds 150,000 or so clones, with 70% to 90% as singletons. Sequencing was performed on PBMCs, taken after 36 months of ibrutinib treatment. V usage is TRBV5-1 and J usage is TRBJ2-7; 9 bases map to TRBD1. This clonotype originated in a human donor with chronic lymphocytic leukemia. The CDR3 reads CASSLGDRDYEQYF. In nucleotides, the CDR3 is TGCGCCAGCAGCTTGGGGGACAGGGACTACGAGCAGTACTTC.